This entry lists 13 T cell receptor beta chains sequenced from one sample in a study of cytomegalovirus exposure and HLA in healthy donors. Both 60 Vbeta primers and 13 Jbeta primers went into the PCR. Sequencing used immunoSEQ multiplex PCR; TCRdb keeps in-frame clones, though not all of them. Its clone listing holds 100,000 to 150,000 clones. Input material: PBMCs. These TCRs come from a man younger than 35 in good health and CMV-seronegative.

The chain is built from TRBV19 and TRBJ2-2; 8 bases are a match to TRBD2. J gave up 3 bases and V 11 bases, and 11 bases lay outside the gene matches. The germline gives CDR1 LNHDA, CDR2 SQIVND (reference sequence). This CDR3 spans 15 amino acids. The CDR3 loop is CAASSSGGHTGELFF. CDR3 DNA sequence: TGTGCCGCCAGTAGCAGCGGGGGACACACCGGGGAGCTGTTTTTT.

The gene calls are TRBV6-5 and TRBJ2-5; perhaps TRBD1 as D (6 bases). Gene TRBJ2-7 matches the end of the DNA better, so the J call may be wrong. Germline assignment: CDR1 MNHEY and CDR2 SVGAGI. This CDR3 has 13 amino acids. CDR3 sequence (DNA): TGTGCCAGCAGTGCCAGGGGTCTGAGCGAGCAGTACTTC. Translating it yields CASSARGLSEQYF.

In DNA form, the CDR3 reads TGTGCCTGGAGTCGTAGCGGGAAAGCCACAGATACGCAGTATTTT. Amino acids: CAWSRSGKATDTQYF. The rearrangement links TRBV30 to TRBJ2-3; 8 positions agree with TRBD2. This CDR3 region has 15 residues. The V gene's germline CDR1 is GTSNPN and CDR2 SVGIG (reference sequence). V shed 2 bases, J shed 2 bases, and the junction held 6 bases outside the gene matches. Together with reference TRBV30 and TRBJ2-3, the CDR3 gives the full variable domain: SQTIHQWPATLVQPVGSPLSLECTVEGTSNPNLYWYRQAAGRGLQLLFYSVGIGQISSEVPQNLSASRPQDRQFILSSKKLLLSDSGFYLCAWSRSGKATDTQYFGPGTRLTVL.

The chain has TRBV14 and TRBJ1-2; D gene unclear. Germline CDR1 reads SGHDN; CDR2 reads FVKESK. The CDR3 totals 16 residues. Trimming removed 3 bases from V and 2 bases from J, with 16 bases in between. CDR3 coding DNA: TGTGCCAGCAGCCAGTCATCAGGCTCGATAAACTATGGCTACACCTTC. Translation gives CASSQSSGSINYGYTF.

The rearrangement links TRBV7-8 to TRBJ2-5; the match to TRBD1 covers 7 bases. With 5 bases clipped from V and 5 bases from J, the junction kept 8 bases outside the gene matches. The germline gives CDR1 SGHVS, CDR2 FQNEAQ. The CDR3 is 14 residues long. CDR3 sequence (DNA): TGTGCCAGCAGCCTGGGGACAGTCAGGGAGACCCAGTACTTC. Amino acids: CASSLGTVRETQYF.

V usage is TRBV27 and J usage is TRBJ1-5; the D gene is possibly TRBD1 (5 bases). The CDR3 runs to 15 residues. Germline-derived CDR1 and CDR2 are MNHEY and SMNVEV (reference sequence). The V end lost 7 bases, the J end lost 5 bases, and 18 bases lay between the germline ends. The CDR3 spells CASKPRWGVHQPQHF. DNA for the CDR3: TGTGCCAGCAAACCCCGTTGGGGGGTCCATCAGCCCCAGCATTTT.

The CDR3 region is CASSLRLAGVQETQYF. CDR3 in DNA: TGTGCCAGCAGCTTACGACTAGCGGGGGTGCAAGAGACCCAGTACTTC. The V gene is TRBV5-5, the J gene TRBJ2-5; 12 bases are shared with TRBD2. CDR1 SGHKS and CDR2 YYEKEE come from the germline V gene (reference sequence). With V trimmed by 2 bases and J by 2 bases, 4 bases remained unmatched. This CDR3 has 16 residues.

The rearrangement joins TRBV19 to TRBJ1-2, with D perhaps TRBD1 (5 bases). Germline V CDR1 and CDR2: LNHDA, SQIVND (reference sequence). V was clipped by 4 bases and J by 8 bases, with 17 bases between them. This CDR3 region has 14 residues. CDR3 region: CASSSPGEVRGYTF. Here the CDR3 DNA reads TGTGCCAGTAGTAGCCCGGGGGAGGTTCGAGGCTACACCTTC.

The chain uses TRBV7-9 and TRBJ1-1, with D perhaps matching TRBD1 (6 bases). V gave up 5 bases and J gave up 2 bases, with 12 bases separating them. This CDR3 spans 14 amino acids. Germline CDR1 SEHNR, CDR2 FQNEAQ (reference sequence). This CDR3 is CASSPRTVNTEAFF. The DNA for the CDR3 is TGTGCCAGCAGCCCTAGGACAGTCAACACTGAAGCTTTCTTT.

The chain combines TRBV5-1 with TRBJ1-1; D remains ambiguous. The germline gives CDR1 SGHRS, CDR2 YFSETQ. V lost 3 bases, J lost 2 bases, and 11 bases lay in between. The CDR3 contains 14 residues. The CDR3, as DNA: TGCGCCAGCAGCTCTCAGGTTGGAAACACTGAAGCTTTCTTT. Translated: CASSSQVGNTEAFF.

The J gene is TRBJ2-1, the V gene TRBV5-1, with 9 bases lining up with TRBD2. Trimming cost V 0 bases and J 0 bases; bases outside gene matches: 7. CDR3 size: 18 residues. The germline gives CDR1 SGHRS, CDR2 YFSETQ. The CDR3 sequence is CASSLGASGTSSYNEQFF. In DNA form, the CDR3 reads TGCGCCAGCAGCTTGGGGGCTAGCGGGACCAGCTCCTACAATGAGCAGTTCTTC.

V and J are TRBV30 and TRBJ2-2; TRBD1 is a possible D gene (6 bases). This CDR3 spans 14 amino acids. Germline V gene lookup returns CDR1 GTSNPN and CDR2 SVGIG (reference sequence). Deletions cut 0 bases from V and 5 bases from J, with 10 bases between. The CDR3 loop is CAWSVTGWTGELFF. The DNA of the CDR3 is TGTGCCTGGAGTGTAACAGGGTGGACCGGGGAGCTGTTTTTT.

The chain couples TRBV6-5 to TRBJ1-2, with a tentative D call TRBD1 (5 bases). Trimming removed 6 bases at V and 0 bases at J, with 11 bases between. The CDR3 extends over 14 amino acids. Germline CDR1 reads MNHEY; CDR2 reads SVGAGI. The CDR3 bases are TGTGCCAGCAGCCCCGGGGGATCTAACTATGGCTACACCTTC. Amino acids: CASSPGGSNYGYTF.